These 19 T cell receptor beta chains were all obtained from the same sample, sequenced in a study of T-cell memory formation after mild COVID-19 (dated by TCRdb to about 2021). The method behind the library was 5' RACE. The sequencer listed for this sample is Illumina NovaSeq 6000. TCRdb itself trimmed the public reads at Q25 with fastp, ran MiXCR and retained productive beta chains. Identical CDR3 proteins give one entry, which carries the most common genes and DNA. Counted in this sample were 300,000 to 350,000 distinct CDR3 sequences; 12% to 15% of them appeared once. About 24% of the sample is in the top ten clones. Sequencing was carried out using PBMCs or a T cell subset sorted from them (not recorded which). The receptors originated from a man younger than 35 who had mild COVID-19 (a few samples of this study predate the infection). The sample titles of this study are shuffled in the database, so cell type and time point are left out; the donor was told from shared clones.

The gene calls are TRBV7-3 and TRBJ2-1; possibly TRBD2 for D (7 bases). CDR3 length: 15 residues. Trimming took 3 bases from V and 8 from J, leaving 17 bases between them. Germline V gives CDR1 SGHTA, CDR2 FQGTGA. The CDR3 DNA reads TGTGCCAGCAGCTTTGGGGGGGCCGGAGACGATGAGCAGTTCTTC. Its protein is CASSFGGAGDDEQFF.

The V and J genes are TRBV20-1 and TRBJ2-4; maybe TRBD2 (5 bases). The CDR3 extends over 14 amino acids. V was shortened by 6 bases and J by 6 bases, with 18 bases between the two germline ends. In germline, CDR1 is DFQATT, CDR2 SNEGSKA (reference sequence). Here the CDR3 DNA reads TGCAGTGCCCCAGAACCCGGACGGGGAAACATTCAGTACTTC. The encoded protein is CSAPEPGRGNIQYF.

This clonotype was counted between two and nine times. This chain connects TRBV5-1 to TRBJ2-2; 10 bases are shared with TRBD1. With V trimmed by 4 bases and J by 6 bases, 6 bases remained unmatched. The CDR3 loop spans 15 amino acids. Germline V gene sequence: CDR1 SGHRS, CDR2 YFSETQ. CDR3 nucleotide sequence: TGCGCCAGCAGCCCCGATGGACAGGGGGCCGGGGAGCTGTTTTTT. Protein: CASSPDGQGAGELFF.

This clonotype appeared many times. This chain uses TRBV20-1 with TRBJ2-7; 7 positions match TRBD2. The germline V gene encodes CDR1 DFQATT and CDR2 SNEGSKA (reference sequence). This CDR3 has 15 amino acids. The V and J ends lost 5 bases and 0 bases, in that order; junction bases with no gene match: 10. The CDR3 coding sequence is TGCAGTGCTCCAACAGCGGGGTCTAGCTCCTACGAGCAGTACTTC. Protein sequence: CSAPTAGSSSYEQYF.

This clonotype was detected a few times. The chain recombines TRBV18 with TRBJ2-7, with 12 bases matching TRBD2. V dropped 4 bases and J dropped 1; count of bases not matched to a gene: 2. CDR1 is KGHSH, CDR2 LQKENI, per germline. The length of the CDR3 is 15 residues. The CDR3 nucleotides are TGTGCCAGCTCACAACTAGCGGGGGGTTCCTACGAGCAGTACTTC. The encoded protein is CASSQLAGGSYEQYF.

The rearrangement uses TRBV7-6 and TRBJ2-1, with TRBD2 matching 10 bases. V was clipped by 5 bases and J by 8 bases; unmatched bases: 9. Germline CDR1 SGHVS, CDR2 FNYEAQ. The CDR3 has 15 residues. CDR3 coding DNA: TGTGCCAGCAGCGTGCTCAGCGGGGGGGCGGATGAGCAGTTCTTC. It codes for CASSVLSGGADEQFF.

This clonotype was detected a few times. This rearrangement joins TRBV7-9 to TRBJ2-2; D ambiguous. V lost 6 bases and J lost 0, with 14 bases in between. Per germline, CDR1 SEHNR and CDR2 FQNEAQ (reference sequence). The CDR3 length is 16 residues. CDR3 loop: CASSWASGTNTGELFF. The CDR3 nucleotides are TGTGCCAGCAGTTGGGCCTCAGGAACGAACACCGGGGAGCTGTTTTTT.

This clonotype came up many times. This chain connects TRBV4-3 to TRBJ1-2; 9 bases agree with TRBD1. Germline V gene lookup returns CDR1 LGHNA and CDR2 YSLEER. The CDR3 is 16 amino acids. V was clipped by 4 bases and J by 4 bases; unmatched bases: 10. The CDR3 reads CASSRKTGGTSYGYTF. Written as DNA, the CDR3 is TGCGCCAGCAGCCGTAAGACAGGGGGAACCTCCTATGGCTACACCTTC.

Ten or more counts support this clonotype. In DNA, the CDR3 is TGCGCCAGCAGCCAAGTGGCAGGGAGGGCTTTCTTT. Translating gives CASSQVAGRAFF. This sequence joins TRBV4-1 and TRBJ1-1, with D possibly being TRBD1 (5 bases). This CDR3 comprises 12 residues. The germline V and J ends were trimmed by 1 base and 11 bases, with 11 bases remaining between them. CDR1 is MGHRA and CDR2 is YSYEKL in the germline V gene.

The chain employs TRBV4-3 and TRBJ2-3; 9 bases agree with TRBD2. Germline CDR1 LGHNA, CDR2 YSLEER. The CDR3 sequence is 15 residues long. The V segment lost 4 bases and the J segment 5 bases; nucleotides outside the gene matches: 7. CDR3 DNA sequence: TGCGCCAGCAGCCCACGCGGGGGGGGTAGAGATACGCAGTATTTT. This sequence encodes CASSPRGGGRDTQYF.

V gene TRBV6-5 combines with J gene TRBJ1-1; D is possibly TRBD1 (5 bases). With 2 bases removed from V and 0 bases from J, the gap between germline ends came to 10 bases. In germline, CDR1 is MNHEY, CDR2 SVGAGI. The CDR3 is made up of 15 amino acids. This CDR3 reads CASSYGIRVNTEAFF. In DNA, the CDR3 is TGTGCCAGCAGTTACGGGATCAGGGTGAACACTGAAGCTTTCTTT.

V usage is TRBV15 and J usage is TRBJ2-6; D is undetermined. The CDR3 sequence is 16 residues long. The germline V and J ends were trimmed by 3 bases and 2 bases, with 11 bases remaining between them. In germline, CDR1 is LNHNV, CDR2 YYDKDF (reference sequence). This CDR3 is CATSRMAGTGANVLTF. The CDR3 DNA reads as TGTGCCACCAGCAGGATGGCAGGCACTGGGGCCAACGTCCTGACTTTC.

V gene TRBV4-2 combines with J gene TRBJ1-3, with D unresolved. The ends were cut back, 0 bases at V and 9 bases at J, with 15 bases in the middle. Per the germline V gene, CDR1 is LGHNA and CDR2 is YNFKEQ. This CDR3 spans 15 amino acids. The CDR3 region is CASSQDSGYRGTIYF. DNA of the CDR3: TGTGCCAGCAGCCAAGATAGTGGCTATCGCGGCACCATATATTTT.

This clonotype was recorded at least ten times. The chain is built from TRBV6-2 or TRBV6-3 and TRBJ1-1, with a possible D match to TRBD1 (5 bases). The CDR3 runs 15 residues. CDR1 is MNHEY and CDR2 is SVGEGT in the germline V gene. Deletions cut 5 bases from V and 4 bases from J, with 17 bases between. CDR3 residues: CASSPLAGSGTEAFF. The CDR3 region has the DNA TGTGCCAGCAGTCCCTTGGCAGGGAGTGGCACTGAAGCTTTCTTT.

This clonotype showed up just a few times. The V and J genes are TRBV6-1 and TRBJ1-4; D gene ambiguous. Germline CDR1 and CDR2: MNHNS and SASEGT. The ends were cut back, 8 bases at V and 2 bases at J, with 12 bases in the middle. The length of the CDR3 is 14 residues. The CDR3 reads CASGRGGTNEKLFF. The CDR3 nucleotides read TGTGCCAGCGGCCGGGGAGGGACTAATGAAAAACTGTTTTTT.

This clonotype was observed a handful of times. This chain connects TRBV28 to TRBJ1-2; TRBD1 aligns across 12 bases. The CDR3 totals 15 residues. Germline V CDR1 and CDR2: MDHEN, SYDVKM. J gave up 6 bases and V 5 bases, and 7 bases lay outside the gene matches. The CDR3 is CASSLPGQGADGYTF. The CDR3 region has the DNA TGTGCCAGCAGTCTCCCGGGACAGGGGGCCGATGGCTACACCTTC.

This clonotype was detected only a few times. The rearrangement uses TRBV20-1 and TRBJ2-1; 9 bases map to TRBD1. CDR3 length: 13 residues. The germline CDR1 and CDR2 sequences are DFQATT and SNEGSKA (reference sequence). Trimming took 5 bases from V and 5 from J; bases not matched to a gene: 4. CDR3 sequence (DNA): TGCAGTGCTCCACGGACAGGGGACAATGAGCAGTTCTTC. It codes for CSAPRTGDNEQFF.

This clonotype turned up a few times. The chain couples TRBV12-3 or TRBV12-4 to TRBJ1-4; D is possibly TRBD1 (5 bases). Trimming stripped 0 bases from V and 4 bases from J, with 12 bases between. CDR3 length: 16 amino acids. CDR3 DNA sequence: TGTGCCAGCAGTTTAGCGGGGGACGGATATAATGAAAAACTGTTTTTT. Protein: CASSLAGDGYNEKLFF.

In this sample, this clonotype turned up many times. In DNA form, the CDR3 reads TGTGCCAGCAGCCCAGTGAGTGAGCAGTACTTC. It translates to CASSPVSEQYF. V and J are TRBV7-9 and TRBJ2-7; D uncertain. There are 11 residues in the CDR3. Per the germline V gene, CDR1 is SEHNR and CDR2 is FQNEAQ (reference sequence). V was trimmed by 5 bases and J by 7 bases, leaving 9 bases between them.